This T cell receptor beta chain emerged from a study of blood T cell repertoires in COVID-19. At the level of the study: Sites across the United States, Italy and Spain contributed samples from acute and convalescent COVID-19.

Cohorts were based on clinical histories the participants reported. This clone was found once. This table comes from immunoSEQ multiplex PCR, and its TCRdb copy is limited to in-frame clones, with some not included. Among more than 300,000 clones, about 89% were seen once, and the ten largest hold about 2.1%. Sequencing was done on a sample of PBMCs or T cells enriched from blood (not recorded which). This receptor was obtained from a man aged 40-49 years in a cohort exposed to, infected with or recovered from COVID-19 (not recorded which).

CDR3 in DNA: TGTGCCAGCAGCTTAGGAGCTGGGGCGCGGGAAAAACTGTTTTTT. It yields the protein CASSLGAGAREKLFF. The gene calls are TRBV7-2 and TRBJ1-4; TRBD1 might be the D (5 bases). The ends were cut back, 1 base at V and 8 bases at J, with 14 bases in the middle. Germline V gives CDR1 SGHTA, CDR2 FQGNSA. The CDR3 consists of 15 residues.